This TCR beta chain was captured in a study of blood T cell repertoires in COVID-19. This clone was counted a few times. This CDR3 region has 17 residues. V was clipped by 4 bases and J by 2 bases, with 20 bases between them. Germline V gives CDR1 MNHEY, CDR2 SMNVEV (reference sequence). Clones were sequenced by immunoSEQ multiplex PCR, and TCRdb holds only the in-frame ones, with some missing. The top ten clones hold over 3.5% of a sample with 150,000 to 200,000 clones, approximately 90% of them seen once. This receptor was obtained from a young man with active or convalescent COVID-19. This rearrangement joins TRBV27 to TRBJ1-2; tentative D call: TRBD1 (6 bases). The specimen sequenced was peripheral blood. CDR3 region: CASSWGQGNYPNYGYTF. The DNA for the CDR3 is TGTGCCAGCAGTTGGGGGCAGGGCAACTATCCCAACTATGGCTACACCTTC.